Given below is one T cell receptor (beta chain) in context. The CDR3 totals 13 residues. With 2 bases removed from V and 8 bases from J, the gap between germline ends came to 9 bases. Authors' analysis steps: The authors estimated nucleated cell counts from reference gene primer amplification. Only in-frame clones appear in the TCRdb table, and some are missing; sequencing was by immunoSEQ multiplex PCR. V and J calls and clone size are copied from that table; D and trimming were computed from the DNA. This table has 150,000 to 200,000 clones, roughly four fifths appearing once. The entry originates in a study of blood T cell repertoires in COVID-19. Study in general: COVID-19 samples from acute and convalescent phases originated in the United States, Italy and Spain. T cells, B-cell-depleted T cells, or PBMCs supplied cDNA or gDNA.

The TCR was taken from a woman of 80 years or more with acute or convalescent COVID-19. The chain is built from TRBV12-3 or TRBV12-4 and TRBJ1-4; D may be TRBD1 (6 bases). Sequencing was done on a sample of peripheral blood. CDR3: CASSLNRVEKLFF. CDR3 DNA sequence: TGTGCCAGCAGTTTAAACAGGGTGGAAAAACTGTTTTTT.